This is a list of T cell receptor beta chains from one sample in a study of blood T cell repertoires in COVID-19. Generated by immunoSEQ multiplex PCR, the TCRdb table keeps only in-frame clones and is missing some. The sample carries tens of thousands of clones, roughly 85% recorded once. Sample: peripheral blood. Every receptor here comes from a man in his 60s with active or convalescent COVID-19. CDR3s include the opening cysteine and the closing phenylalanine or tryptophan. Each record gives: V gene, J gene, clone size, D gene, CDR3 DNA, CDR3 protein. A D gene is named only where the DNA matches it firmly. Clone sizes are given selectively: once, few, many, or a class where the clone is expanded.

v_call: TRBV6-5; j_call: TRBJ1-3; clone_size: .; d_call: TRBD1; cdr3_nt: TGTGCCAGCACCCAAGACAGGGCATCTGGAAACACCATATATTTT; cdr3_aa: CASTQDRASGNTIYF
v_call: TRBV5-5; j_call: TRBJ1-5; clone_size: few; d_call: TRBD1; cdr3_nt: TGTGCCAGCAGCTCTGGACAGGCCGCTAATCAGCCCCAGCATTTT; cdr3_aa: CASSSGQAANQPQHF
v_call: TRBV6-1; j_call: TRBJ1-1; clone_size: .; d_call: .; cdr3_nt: TGTGCCAGCAGTGAACGGGGAGACACTGAAGCTTTCTTT; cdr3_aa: CASSERGDTEAFF
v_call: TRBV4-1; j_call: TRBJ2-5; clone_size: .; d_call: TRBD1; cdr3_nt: TGCGCCAGCAGCCAAGATAGGACAGGGGGCTGGGAGACCCAGTACTTC; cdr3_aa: CASSQDRTGGWETQYF
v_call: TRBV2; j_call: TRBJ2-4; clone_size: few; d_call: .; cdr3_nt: TGTGCCAGCAGCGGGAAAAACATTCAGTACTTC; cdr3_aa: CASSGKNIQYF
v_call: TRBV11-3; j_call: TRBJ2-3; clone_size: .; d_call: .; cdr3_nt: TGTGCCAGCAGCAAACAGGGTTCGACAGATACGCAGTATTTT; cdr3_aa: CASSKQGSTDTQYF
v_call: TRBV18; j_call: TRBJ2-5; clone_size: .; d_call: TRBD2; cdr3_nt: TGTGCCAGCTCACATCGGGAGGAAGAGACCCAGTACTTC; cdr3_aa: CASSHREEETQYF
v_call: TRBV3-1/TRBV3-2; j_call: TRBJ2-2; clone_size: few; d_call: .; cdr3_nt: TGTGCCAGCAGCCAGTTTAACGGGGCCGGGGAGCTGTTTTTT; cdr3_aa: CASSQFNGAGELFF
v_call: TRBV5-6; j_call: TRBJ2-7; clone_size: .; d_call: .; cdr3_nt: TGTGCCAGCAGCCCGGGACTCCCATACGAGCAGTACTTC; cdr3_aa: CASSPGLPYEQYF
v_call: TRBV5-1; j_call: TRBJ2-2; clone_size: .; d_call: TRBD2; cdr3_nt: TGCGCCACCCAGGAAGGGGTAGCGGGGGACACCGGGGAGCTGTTTTTT; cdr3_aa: CATQEGVAGDTGELFF
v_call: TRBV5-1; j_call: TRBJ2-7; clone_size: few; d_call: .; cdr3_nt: TGCGCCAGCAGCTTCACGGACATATCCTACGAGCAGTACTTC; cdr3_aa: CASSFTDISYEQYF
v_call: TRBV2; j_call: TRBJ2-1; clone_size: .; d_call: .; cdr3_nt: TGTGCCAGCAGACTACAGGGAGAGGAGAGGTTCTTC; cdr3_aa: CASRLQGEERFF
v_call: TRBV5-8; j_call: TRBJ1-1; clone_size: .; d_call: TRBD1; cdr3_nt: TGTGCCAGCAGCACAGGGGGCGGATTGAACACTGAAGCTTTCTTT; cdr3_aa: CASSTGGGLNTEAFF
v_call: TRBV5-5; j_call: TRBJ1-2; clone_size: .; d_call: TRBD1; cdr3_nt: TGTGCCAGCAGCTTCAGGGGGCAGGACTATGGCTACACCTTC; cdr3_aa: CASSFRGQDYGYTF
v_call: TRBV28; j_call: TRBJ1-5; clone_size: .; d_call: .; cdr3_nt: TGTGCCAGCAGTTTGGTAGTTTATAGCAATCAGCCCCAGCATTTT; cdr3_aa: CASSLVVYSNQPQHF
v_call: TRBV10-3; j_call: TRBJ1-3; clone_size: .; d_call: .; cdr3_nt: TGTGCCATCAGTGACCGGAGTTCTGGAAACACCATATATTTT; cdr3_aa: CAISDRSSGNTIYF
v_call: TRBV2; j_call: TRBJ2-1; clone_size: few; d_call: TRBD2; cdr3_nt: TGTGCCAGCAGACGACTAGCGGGGGGTTTTGAGCAGTTCTTC; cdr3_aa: CASRRLAGGFEQFF
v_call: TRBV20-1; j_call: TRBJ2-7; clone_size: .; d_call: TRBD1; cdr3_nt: TGCAGTGCTAGTCGGGCAGGGGGTTACGAGCAGTACTTC; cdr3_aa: CSASRAGGYEQYF
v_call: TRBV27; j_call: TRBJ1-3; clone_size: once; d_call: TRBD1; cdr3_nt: TGTGCCAGCAGTTCACTGGGACAGGGCTACGGAAACACCATATATTTT; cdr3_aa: CASSSLGQGYGNTIYF
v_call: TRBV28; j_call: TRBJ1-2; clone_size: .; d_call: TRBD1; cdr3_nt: TGTGCCAGCGGGAGAACCAGGACAGGGGGCGGATATGGCTACACCTTC; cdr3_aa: CASGRTRTGGGYGYTF
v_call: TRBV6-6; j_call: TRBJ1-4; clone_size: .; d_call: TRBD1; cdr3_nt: TGTGCCAGCAACGAACAGGGGGAGGACGAAAAACTGTTTTTT; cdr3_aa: CASNEQGEDEKLFF
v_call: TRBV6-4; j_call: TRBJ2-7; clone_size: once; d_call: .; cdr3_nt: TGTGCCAGCAGTGACTCGTCCCCAGAAGAAACCTCCTACGAGCAGTACTTC; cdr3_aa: CASSDSSPEETSYEQYF
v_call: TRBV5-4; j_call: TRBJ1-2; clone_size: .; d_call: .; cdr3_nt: TGTGCCAGCAGCACGGACAGAAACTATGGCTACACCTTC; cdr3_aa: CASSTDRNYGYTF
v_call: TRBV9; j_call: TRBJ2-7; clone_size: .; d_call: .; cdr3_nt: TGTGCCAGCAGCGTAGGGCAGGCGACGTCCTACGAGCAGTACTTC; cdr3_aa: CASSVGQATSYEQYF
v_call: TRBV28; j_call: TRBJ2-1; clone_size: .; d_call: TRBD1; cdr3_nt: TGTGCCAGCAGTACAGGGGTTTACAATGAGCAGTTCTTC; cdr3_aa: CASSTGVYNEQFF
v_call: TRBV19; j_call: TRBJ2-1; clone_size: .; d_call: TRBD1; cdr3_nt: TGTGCCAGTAGTATTGCGGGACAGGCGAGTTTTAATGAGCAGTTCTTC; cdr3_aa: CASSIAGQASFNEQFF
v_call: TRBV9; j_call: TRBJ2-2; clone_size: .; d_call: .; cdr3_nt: TGTGCCAGCAGCGTAACTCCTGGTCAAACCGGGGAGCTGTTTTTT; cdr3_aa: CASSVTPGQTGELFF
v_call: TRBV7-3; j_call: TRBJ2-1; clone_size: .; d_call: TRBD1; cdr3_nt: TGTGCCAGCAGCCCCCAGGGGGCGGTCGACAATGAGCAGTTCTTC; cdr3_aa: CASSPQGAVDNEQFF
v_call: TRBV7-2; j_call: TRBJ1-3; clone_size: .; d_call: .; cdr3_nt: TGTGCCAGCAGCTTAGTCGGGATGGGTAGCTCTGGAAACACCATATATTTT; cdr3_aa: CASSLVGMGSSGNTIYF
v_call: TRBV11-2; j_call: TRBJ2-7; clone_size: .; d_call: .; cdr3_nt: TGTGCCAGCAGCTTACACAGGACGACCTACGAGCAGTACTTC; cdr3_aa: CASSLHRTTYEQYF
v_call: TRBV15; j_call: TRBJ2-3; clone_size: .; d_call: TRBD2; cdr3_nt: TGTGCCACCAGCAGAGGCGGGGGGGCCGAAGATACGCAGTATTTT; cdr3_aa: CATSRGGGAEDTQYF
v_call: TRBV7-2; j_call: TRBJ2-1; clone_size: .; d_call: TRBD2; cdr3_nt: TGTGCCAGCAGCCCCCGGGGACTAGCGGGGGGCTCCTACAATGAGCAGTTCTTC; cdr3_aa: CASSPRGLAGGSYNEQFF
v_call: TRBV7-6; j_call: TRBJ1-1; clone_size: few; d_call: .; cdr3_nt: TGTGCCAGCAGCTTATCCACGTCCTTCTACGCTGAAGCTTTCTTT; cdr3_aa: CASSLSTSFYAEAFF
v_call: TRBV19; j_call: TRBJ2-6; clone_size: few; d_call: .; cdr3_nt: TGTGCCAGTAGTATATTCCCGGGCAGGGGCCCAGGCGTCCTGACTTTC; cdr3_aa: CASSIFPGRGPGVLTF
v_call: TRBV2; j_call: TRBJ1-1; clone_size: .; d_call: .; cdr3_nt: TGTGCCAGCAGCGATGGAGGCTCGGGGACTGAAGCTTTCTTT; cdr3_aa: CASSDGGSGTEAFF
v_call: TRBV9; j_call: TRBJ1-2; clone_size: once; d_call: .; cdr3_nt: TGTGCCAGCAGCGTAGCGGGTGGGGGGGCCTATGGCTACACCTTC; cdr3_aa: CASSVAGGGAYGYTF
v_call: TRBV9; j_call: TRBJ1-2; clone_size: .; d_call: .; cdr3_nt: TGTGCCAGCAGCGTAGGGCCGGAGTATGGCTACACCTTC; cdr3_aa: CASSVGPEYGYTF
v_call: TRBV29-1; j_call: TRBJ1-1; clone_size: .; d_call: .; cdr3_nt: TGCAGCGTTGAAGACCACGGACAGACGAACACTGAAGCTTTCTTT; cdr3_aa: CSVEDHGQTNTEAFF
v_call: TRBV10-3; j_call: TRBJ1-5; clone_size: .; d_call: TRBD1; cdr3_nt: TGTGCCATCAGTGAGTCGGGACAGGGCCATCAGCCCCAGCATTTT; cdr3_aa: CAISESGQGHQPQHF
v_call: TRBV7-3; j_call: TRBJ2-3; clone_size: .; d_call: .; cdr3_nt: TGTGCCAGCAGCTTAACCCCCCAGGGGACGCAGTATTTT; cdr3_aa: CASSLTPQGTQYF
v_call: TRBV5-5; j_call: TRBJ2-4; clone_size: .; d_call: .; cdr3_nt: TGTGCCAGCAGTTTCGTAAACATTCAGTACTTC; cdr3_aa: CASSFVNIQYF
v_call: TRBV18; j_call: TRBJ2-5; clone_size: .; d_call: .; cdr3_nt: TGTGCCAGCTCACCGGGCGGGGAGAGAGAGACCCAGTACTTC; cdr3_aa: CASSPGGERETQYF
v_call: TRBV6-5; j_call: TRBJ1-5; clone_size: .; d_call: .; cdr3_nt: TGTGCCAGCAGTTTCACAGCCTATAGCAATCAGCCCCAGCATTTT; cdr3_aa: CASSFTAYSNQPQHF
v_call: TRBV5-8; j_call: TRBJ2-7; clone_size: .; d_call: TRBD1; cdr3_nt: TGTGCCAGCAGCTTGGGGGGACAGGTTTACGAGCAGTACTTC; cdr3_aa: CASSLGGQVYEQYF
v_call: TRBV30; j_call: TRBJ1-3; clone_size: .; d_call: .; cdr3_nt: TGTGCCTGGATTAACTCTGGAAACACCATATATTTT; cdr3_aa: CAWINSGNTIYF
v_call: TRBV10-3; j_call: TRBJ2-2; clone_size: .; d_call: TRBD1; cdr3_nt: TGTGCCACCACGCAGGGGGTAGACACCGGGGAGCTGTTTTTT; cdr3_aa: CATTQGVDTGELFF
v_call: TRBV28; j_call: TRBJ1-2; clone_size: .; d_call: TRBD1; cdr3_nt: TGTGCCAGCAGTCGGACAGGGGGCGGACTTGGATATGGCTACACCTTC; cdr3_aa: CASSRTGGGLGYGYTF
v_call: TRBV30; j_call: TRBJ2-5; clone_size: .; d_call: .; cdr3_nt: TGTGCCTGGAGTGTACAATCTCGAGAGACCCAGTACTTC; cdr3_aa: CAWSVQSRETQYF
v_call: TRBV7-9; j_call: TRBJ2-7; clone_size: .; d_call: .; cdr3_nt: TGTGCCAGCAGCTCCTCGGGGACCTACGAGCAGTACTTC; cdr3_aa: CASSSSGTYEQYF
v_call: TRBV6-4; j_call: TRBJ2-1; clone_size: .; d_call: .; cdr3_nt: TGTGCCAGCAGTGCTGGATTAACTACCATCCGGGAGCAGTTCTTC; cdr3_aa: CASSAGLTTIREQFF
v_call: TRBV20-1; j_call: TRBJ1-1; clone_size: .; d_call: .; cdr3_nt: TGCAGTGCTAGTAATCCAAACAAACGGGATGAAGCTTTCTTT; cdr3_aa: CSASNPNKRDEAFF
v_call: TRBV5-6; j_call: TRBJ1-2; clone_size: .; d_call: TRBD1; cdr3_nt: TGTGCCAGCAGCTTGAGTTCCGGGACAGGGTATAACTATGGCTACACCTTC; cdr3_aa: CASSLSSGTGYNYGYTF
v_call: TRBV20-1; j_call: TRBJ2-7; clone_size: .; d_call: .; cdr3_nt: TGCGCCGTAGCCGGAGACCCCTTCCATTTC; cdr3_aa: CAVAGDPFHF
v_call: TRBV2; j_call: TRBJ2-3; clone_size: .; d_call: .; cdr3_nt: TGTGCCAGCAGAGTAGCATCTACCACGCAGTATTTT; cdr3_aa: CASRVASTTQYF
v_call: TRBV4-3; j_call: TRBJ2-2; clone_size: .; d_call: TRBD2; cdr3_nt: TGCGCCAGCAGCGTTTTTAGCGGGGGGGCAATTGGGGAGCTGTTTTTT; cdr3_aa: CASSVFSGGAIGELFF
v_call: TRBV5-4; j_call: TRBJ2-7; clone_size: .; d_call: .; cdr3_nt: TGTGCCAGCAGCTTGCTTTCTTCGGACGAGCAGTACTTC; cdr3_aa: CASSLLSSDEQYF
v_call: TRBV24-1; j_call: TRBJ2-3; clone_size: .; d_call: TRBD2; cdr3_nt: TGTGCCACCAGTCGACCCGGGGGGGTTACGCAGTATTTT; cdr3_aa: CATSRPGGVTQYF
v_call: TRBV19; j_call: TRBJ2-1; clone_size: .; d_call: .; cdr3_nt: TGTGCCAGTAGTATAGCGCGGGATTATGAGCAGTTCTTC; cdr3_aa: CASSIARDYEQFF